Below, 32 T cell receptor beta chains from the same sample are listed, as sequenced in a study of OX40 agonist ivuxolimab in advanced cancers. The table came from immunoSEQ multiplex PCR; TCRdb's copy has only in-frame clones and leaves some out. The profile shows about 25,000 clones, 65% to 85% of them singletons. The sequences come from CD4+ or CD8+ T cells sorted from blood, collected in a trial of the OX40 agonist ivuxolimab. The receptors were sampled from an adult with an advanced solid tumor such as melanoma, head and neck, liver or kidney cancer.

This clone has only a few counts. The CDR3 bases are TGTGCCAGCAGCGACCACCCTACAGGCAACTATGGCTACACCTTC. It codes for CASSDHPTGNYGYTF. The rearrangement links TRBV5-5 to TRBJ1-2; tentative D call: TRBD1 (5 bases). Germline CDR1 SGHKS, CDR2 YYEKEE (reference sequence). V was trimmed by 4 bases and J by 2 bases, leaving 15 bases between them. This CDR3 has 15 residues.

CDR3 in DNA: TGTGCCAGCAGCCCCGGGACTGGGTACAATGAGCAGTTCTTC. This translates into CASSPGTGYNEQFF. This chain links TRBV5-6 with TRBJ2-1; D might be TRBD2 (6 bases). From germline, CDR1 is SGHDT and CDR2 YYEEEE. V was shortened by 4 bases and J by 4 bases, with 12 bases between the two germline ends. The length of the CDR3 is 14 residues.

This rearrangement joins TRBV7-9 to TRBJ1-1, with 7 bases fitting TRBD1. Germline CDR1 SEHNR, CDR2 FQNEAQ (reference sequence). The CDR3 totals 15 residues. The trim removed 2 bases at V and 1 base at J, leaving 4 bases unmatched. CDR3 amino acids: CASSLRGTANTEAFF. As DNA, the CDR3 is TGTGCCAGCAGCTTACGAGGGACAGCGAACACTGAAGCTTTCTTT. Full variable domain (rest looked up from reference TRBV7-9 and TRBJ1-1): DTGVSQNPRHKITKRGQNVTFRCDPISEHNRLYWYRQTLGQGPEFLTYFQNEAQLEKSRLLSDRFSAERPKGSFSTLEIQRTEQGDSAMYLCASSLRGTANTEAFFGQGTRLTVV.

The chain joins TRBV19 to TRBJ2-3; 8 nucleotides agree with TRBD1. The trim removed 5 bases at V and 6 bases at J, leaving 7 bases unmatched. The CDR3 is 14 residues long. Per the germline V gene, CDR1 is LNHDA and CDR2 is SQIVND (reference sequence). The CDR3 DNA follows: TGTGCCAGTAGTGTCGGACAGGGTAGGGATACGCAGTATTTT. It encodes CASSVGQGRDTQYF. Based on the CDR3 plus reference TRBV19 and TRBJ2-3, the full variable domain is DGGITQSPKYLFRKEGQNVTLSCEQNLNHDAMYWYRQDPGQGLRLIYYSQIVNDFQKGDIAEGYSVSREKKESFPLTVTSAQKNPTAFYLCASSVGQGRDTQYFGPGTRLTVL.

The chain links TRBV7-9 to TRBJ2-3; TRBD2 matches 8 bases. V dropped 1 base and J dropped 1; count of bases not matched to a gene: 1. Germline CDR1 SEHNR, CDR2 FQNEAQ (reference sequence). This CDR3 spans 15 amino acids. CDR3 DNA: TGTGCCAGCAGCTTAGGGCGGGGGGGCACAGATACGCAGTATTTT. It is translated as CASSLGRGGTDTQYF.

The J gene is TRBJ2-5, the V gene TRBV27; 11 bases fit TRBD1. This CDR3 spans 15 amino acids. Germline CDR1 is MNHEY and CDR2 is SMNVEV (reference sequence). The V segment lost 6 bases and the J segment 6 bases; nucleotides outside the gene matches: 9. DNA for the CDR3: TGTGCCAGCAGCCCTGGACAGGGGGCGACGAAGACCCAGTACTTC. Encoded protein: CASSPGQGATKTQYF.

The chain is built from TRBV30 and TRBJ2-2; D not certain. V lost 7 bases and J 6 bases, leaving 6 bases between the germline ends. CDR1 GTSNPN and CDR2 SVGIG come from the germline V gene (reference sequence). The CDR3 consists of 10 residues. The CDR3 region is CASEAGELFF. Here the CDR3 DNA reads TGTGCCTCAGAAGCCGGGGAGCTGTTTTTT.

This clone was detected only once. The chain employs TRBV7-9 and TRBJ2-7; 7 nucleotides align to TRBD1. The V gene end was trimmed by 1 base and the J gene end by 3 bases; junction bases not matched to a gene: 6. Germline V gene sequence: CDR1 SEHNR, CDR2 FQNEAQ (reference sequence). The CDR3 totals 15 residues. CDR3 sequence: CASSLEGTANYEQYF. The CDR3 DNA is TGTGCCAGCAGCTTAGAAGGGACAGCAAACTACGAGCAGTACTTC. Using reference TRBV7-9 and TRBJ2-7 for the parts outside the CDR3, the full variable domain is DTGVSQNPRHKITKRGQNVTFRCDPISEHNRLYWYRQTLGQGPEFLTYFQNEAQLEKSRLLSDRFSAERPKGSFSTLEIQRTEQGDSAMYLCASSLEGTANYEQYFGPGTRLTVT.

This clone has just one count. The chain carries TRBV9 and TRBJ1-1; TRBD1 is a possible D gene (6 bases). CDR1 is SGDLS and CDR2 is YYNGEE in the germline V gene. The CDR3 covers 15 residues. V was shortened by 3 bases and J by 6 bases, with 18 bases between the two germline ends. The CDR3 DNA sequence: TGTGCCAGCAGCGACTTCAGCAGGGGCTCGGCTGAAGCTTTCTTT. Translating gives CASSDFSRGSAEAFF.

CDR3 protein: CASSPITGTGELFF. CDR3 bases: TGTGCCAGCAGCCCGATCACAGGGACCGGGGAGCTGTTTTTT. The genes are TRBV21-1 and TRBJ2-2; the table's D gene call, TRBD1, was not cross checked with the DNA. TRBV21-1 is annotated as a pseudogene. This CDR3 contains 14 residues.

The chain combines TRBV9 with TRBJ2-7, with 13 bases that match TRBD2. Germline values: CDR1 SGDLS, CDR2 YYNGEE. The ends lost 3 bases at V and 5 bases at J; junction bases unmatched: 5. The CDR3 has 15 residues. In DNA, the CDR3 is TGTGCCAGCAGCGACCCGACTAGCGGGGGGAACGAGCAGTACTTC. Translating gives CASSDPTSGGNEQYF.

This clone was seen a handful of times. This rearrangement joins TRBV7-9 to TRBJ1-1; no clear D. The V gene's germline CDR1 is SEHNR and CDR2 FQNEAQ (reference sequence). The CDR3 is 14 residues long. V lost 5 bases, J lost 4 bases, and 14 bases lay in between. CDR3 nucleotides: TGTGCCAGCAGCCGGGCCGTAGTTGGCACTGAAGCTTTCTTT. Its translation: CASSRAVVGTEAFF.

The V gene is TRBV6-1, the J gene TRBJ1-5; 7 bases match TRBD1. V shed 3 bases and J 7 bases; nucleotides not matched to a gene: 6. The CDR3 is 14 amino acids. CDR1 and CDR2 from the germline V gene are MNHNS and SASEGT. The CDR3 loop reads CASSDGQVAQPQHF. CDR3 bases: TGTGCCAGCAGTGACGGACAGGTCGCACAGCCCCAGCATTTT.

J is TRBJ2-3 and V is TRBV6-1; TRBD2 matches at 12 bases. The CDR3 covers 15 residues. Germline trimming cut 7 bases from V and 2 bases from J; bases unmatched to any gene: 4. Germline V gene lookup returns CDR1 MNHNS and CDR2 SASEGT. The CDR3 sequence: CASTLAGGYTDTQYF. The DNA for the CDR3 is TGTGCCAGCACTCTAGCGGGGGGGTACACAGATACGCAGTATTTT.

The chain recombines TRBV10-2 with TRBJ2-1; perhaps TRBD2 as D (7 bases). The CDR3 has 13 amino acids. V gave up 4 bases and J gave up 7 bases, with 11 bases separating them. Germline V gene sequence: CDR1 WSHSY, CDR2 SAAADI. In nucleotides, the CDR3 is TGCGCCAGCAGTGTGGGGGGGCCGAATGAGCAGTTCTTC. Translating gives CASSVGGPNEQFF.

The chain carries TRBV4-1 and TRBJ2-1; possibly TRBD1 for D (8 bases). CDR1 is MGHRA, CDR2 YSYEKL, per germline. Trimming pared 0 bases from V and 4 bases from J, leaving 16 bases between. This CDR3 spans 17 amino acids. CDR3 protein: CASSQDRTGTTYNEQFF. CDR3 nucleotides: TGCGCCAGCAGCCAAGATCGGACAGGGACTACTTACAATGAGCAGTTCTTC.

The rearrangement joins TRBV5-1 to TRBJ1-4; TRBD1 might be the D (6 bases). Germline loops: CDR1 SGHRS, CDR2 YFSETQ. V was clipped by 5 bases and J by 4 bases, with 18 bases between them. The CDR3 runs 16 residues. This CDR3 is CASRGTSSRGNEKLFF. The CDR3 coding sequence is TGCGCCAGCAGGGGGACATCCTCTCGGGGTAATGAAAAACTGTTTTTT.

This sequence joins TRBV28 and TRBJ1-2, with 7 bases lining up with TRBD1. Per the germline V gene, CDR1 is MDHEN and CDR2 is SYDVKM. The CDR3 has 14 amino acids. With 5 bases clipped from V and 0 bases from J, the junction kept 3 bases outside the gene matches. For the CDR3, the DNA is TGTGCCAGCAGTGGGACAGCCACTAACTATGGCTACACCTTC. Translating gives CASSGTATNYGYTF.

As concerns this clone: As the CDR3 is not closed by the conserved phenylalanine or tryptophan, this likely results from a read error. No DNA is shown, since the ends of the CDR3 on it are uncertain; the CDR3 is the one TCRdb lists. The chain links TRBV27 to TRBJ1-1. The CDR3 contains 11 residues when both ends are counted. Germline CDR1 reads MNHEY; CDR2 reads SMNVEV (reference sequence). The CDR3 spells CASGTGRSQVS.

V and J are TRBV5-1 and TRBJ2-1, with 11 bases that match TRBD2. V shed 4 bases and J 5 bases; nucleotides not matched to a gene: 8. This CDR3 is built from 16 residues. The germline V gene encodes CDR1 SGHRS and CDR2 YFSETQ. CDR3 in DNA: TGCGCCAGCAGCGTAATGACTAGCGGGGCACACAATGAGCAGTTCTTC. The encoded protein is CASSVMTSGAHNEQFF.

The CDR3 DNA sequence: TGCGCCAGCAGCGGGCCCACAGATACGCAGTATTTT. Protein: CASSGPTDTQYF. V gene TRBV5-1 combines with J gene TRBJ2-3; D is ambiguous. Trimming shortened V by 4 bases and J by 2 bases, and 5 bases separated the two germline ends. Germline loops: CDR1 SGHRS, CDR2 YFSETQ. The CDR3 sequence is 12 residues long.

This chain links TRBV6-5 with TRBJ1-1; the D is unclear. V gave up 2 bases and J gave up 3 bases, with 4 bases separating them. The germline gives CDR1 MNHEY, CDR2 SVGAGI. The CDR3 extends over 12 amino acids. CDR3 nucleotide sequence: TGTGCCAGCAGTTACGGGGACACTGAAGCTTTCTTT. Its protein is CASSYGDTEAFF.

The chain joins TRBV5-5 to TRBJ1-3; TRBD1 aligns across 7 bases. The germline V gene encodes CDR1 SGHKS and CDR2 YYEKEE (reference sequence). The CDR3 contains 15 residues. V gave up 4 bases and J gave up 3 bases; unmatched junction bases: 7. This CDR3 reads CASSLGTAGGNTIYF. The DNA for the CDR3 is TGTGCCAGCAGCCTCGGGACAGCCGGTGGAAACACCATATATTTT.

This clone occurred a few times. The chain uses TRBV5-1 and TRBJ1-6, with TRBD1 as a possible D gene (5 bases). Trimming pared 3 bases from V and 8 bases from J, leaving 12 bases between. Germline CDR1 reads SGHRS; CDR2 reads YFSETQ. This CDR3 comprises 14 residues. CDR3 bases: TGCGCCAGCAGCTCCGACAGCGCGTATTCACCCCTCCACTTT. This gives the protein CASSSDSAYSPLHF. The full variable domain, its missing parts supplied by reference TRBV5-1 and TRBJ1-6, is KAGVTQTPRYLIKTRGQQVTLSCSPISGHRSVSWYQQTPGQGLQFLFEYFSETQRNKGNFPGRFSGRQFSNSRSEMNVSTLELGDSALYLCASSSDSAYSPLHFGNGTRLTVT.

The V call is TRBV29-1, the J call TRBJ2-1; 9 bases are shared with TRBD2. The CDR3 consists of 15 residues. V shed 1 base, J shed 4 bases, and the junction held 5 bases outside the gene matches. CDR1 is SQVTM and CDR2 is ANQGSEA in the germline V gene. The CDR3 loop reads CSVEGVAGGYNEQFF. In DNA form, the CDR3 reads TGCAGCGTTGAAGGCGTTGCGGGGGGGTACAATGAGCAGTTCTTC.

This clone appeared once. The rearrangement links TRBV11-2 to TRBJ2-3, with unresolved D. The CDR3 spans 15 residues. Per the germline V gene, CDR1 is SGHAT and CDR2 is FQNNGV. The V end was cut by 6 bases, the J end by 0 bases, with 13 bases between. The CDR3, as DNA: TGTGCCAGCAGGCCTTGGACGACTAGCACAGATACGCAGTATTTT. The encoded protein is CASRPWTTSTDTQYF.

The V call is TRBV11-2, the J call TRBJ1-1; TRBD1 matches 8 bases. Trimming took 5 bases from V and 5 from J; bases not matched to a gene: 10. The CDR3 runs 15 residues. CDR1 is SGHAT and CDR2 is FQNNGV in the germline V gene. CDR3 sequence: CASSPRQGKGTEAFF. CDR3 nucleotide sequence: TGTGCCAGCAGCCCGAGACAGGGGAAGGGGACTGAAGCTTTCTTT.

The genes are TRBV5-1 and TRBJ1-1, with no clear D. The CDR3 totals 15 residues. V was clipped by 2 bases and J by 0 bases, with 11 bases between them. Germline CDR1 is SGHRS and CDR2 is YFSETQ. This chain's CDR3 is CASSFIGSVNTEAFF. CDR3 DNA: TGCGCCAGCAGCTTTATTGGGTCAGTGAACACTGAAGCTTTCTTT.

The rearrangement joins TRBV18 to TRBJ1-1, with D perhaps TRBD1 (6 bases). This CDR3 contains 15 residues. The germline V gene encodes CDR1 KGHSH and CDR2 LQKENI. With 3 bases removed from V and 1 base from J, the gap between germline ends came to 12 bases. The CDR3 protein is CASSPQGLSNTEAFF. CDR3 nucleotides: TGTGCCAGCTCACCGCAGGGGCTCTCGAACACTGAAGCTTTCTTT. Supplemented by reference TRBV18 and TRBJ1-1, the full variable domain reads NAGVMQNPRHLVRRRGQEARLRCSPMKGHSHVYWYRQLPEEGLKFMVYLQKENIIDESGMPKERFSAEFPKEGPSILRIQQVVRGDSAAYFCASSPQGLSNTEAFFGQGTRLTVV.

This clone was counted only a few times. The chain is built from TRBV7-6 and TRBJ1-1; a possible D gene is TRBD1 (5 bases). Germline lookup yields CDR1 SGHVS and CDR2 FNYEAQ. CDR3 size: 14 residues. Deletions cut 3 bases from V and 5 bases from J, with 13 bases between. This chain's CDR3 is CASSLEGGATEAFF. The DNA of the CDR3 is TGTGCCAGCAGCTTGGAGGGAGGGGCAACTGAAGCTTTCTTT.

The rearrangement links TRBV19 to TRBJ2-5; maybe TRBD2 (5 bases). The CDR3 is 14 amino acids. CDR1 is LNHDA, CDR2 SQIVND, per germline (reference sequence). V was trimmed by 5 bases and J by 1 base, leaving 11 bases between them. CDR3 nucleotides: TGTGCCAGTAGTGTCCGGAGGCCCCAAGAGACCCAGTACTTC. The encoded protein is CASSVRRPQETQYF.

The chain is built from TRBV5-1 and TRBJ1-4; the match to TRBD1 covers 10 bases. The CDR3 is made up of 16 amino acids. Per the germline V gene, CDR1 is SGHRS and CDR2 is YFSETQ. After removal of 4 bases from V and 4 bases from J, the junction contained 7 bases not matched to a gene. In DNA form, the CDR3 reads TGCGCCAGCAGCAGGGACAGGGGTCGAGGTAATGAAAAACTGTTTTTT. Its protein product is CASSRDRGRGNEKLFF. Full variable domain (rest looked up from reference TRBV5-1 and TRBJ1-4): KAGVTQTPRYLIKTRGQQVTLSCSPISGHRSVSWYQQTPGQGLQFLFEYFSETQRNKGNFPGRFSGRQFSNSRSEMNVSTLELGDSALYLCASSRDRGRGNEKLFFGSGTQLSVL.